The T cell receptor (beta chain) described here comes from a study of vaccination effects on CD4 cells after COVID-19. In the study overall: Participants were vaccinated with two doses of either the BNT162b2 or mRNA-1273 vaccine. Study-wide results and caveats: Convalescent patients' post-vaccine spike repertoire was mostly distinct vaccine-induced clones.

The CDR3 is made up of 16 amino acids. The V end was cut by 3 bases, the J end by 2 bases, with 11 bases between. Germline CDR1 and CDR2: MNHEY and SVGAGI. The repertoire was sequenced with immunoSEQ multiplex PCR; TCRdb's copy has only in-frame clones and lacks some. The sample holds roughly 57,000 clones, about 77% seen once. After expansion with viral peptide pools in the ViraFEST assay, antigen-specific CD4+ T cells were sequenced. With more than 9 days of culture completed, CD4+ T cells were isolated. PCR-confirmed SARS-CoV-2 infection occurred in the person between March and December 2020. A density of over 1.5 million PBMC per well was used; these cells were cultured with about 10 IU/ml IL-2 and roughly 10 ug/ml peptides. The negative control condition used HIV-1 Nef peptides. Note on this clone: Its specificity is unknown.

The source material was CD4+ T cells from PBMCs cultured with HIV peptides, sampled before COVID-19 vaccination. As for subset: HIV-1 Nef peptide pool negative control/reference culture. This clonotype originated in a human donor who had a prior SARS-CoV-2 infection. V gene TRBV6-5 combines with J gene TRBJ1-6, with D uncertain. The CDR3 is CASSYSGPPYNSPLHF. CDR3 coding DNA: TGTGCCAGCAGTTATTCAGGACCCCCCTATAATTCACCCCTCCACTTT.